The T cell receptor beta chain under discussion was sequenced for a study of OX40 agonist ivuxolimab in advanced cancers. About the full investigation: Ivuxolimab was an agonistic, fully human IgG2 monoclonal antibody directed against OX40 (CD134), a costimulatory receptor. Intravenous ivuxolimab was administered to patients every 2 weeks at six dose levels: 0.01, 0.1, 0.3, 1.5, 3 and 10 mg/kg. Of the roughly 52 dose-escalation patients, hepatocellular carcinoma was present in about 20, melanoma in roughly 15, renal cell carcinoma in 9 and head and neck cancer in 9. A male proportion of around 80% and a mean age of approximately 55 years, ranging from 23 to 79, were recorded for the dose-escalation cohort. Prior anti-PD-1, anti-PD-L1 or anti-CTLA-4 therapy was permitted, and checkpoint inhibitors had been received by about 36% of dose-escalation patients. Partial responses occurred in three dose-escalation patients: two with cutaneous melanoma and one with hepatocellular carcinoma. Peripheral TCRbeta sequencing was intended to test whether TCR sequence diversity was altered and clonal T-cell expansion was caused by ivuxolimab. The paper describes the monotherapy dose-escalation part (N of about 52 patients) of the phase I trial of ivuxolimab. The research as a whole found: At doses of 0.1 to 3.0 mg/kg, clonal expansion of both CD4+ and CD8+ blood T cells was observed from baseline to week 6. After ivuxolimab, expanded clones were on average more numerous among CD8+ T cells than among CD4+ T cells. The antigen specificity of the clonally expanded peripheral T cells was not determined. Low levels of normalized T-cell clonal expansion were also seen in some nonresponding patients. In the 0.1-3.0 mg/kg groups, partial responders were among the patients with the lowest normalized peripheral clonal expansion, particularly in CD8+ T cells.

Turning to this clone: No antigen is known for it. Per-base qualities were not stored, and no clone one base away is much larger.

The CDR3 sequence holds 9 residues, the cysteine and phenylalanine included. CDR3 DNA is the only sequence kept; it has 27 bases, read in frame from the first base. The germline V gene (reference sequence) gives CDR1 as WNHNN and CDR2 as SYGVQD. V and J are truncated by 11 bases and 6 bases respectively, leaving an intervening sequence of 5 bases. The trial excluded patients who had a history of autoimmune disease or were on systemic immunosuppression. Peripheral blood for TCR sequencing was collected from all dose cohorts at baseline, on cycle 4 day 1, and on cycle 7 day 1. Samples came from an open-label, multicenter, first-in-human phase I dose-escalation trial of ivuxolimab. Adults with locally advanced or metastatic head and neck squamous cell, hepatocellular, melanoma or renal cell carcinoma were enrolled in the trial. Before TCR sequencing, CD4+ T cells and CD8+ T cells from peripheral blood were sorted into separate populations.

Genomic DNA was extracted from sorted cells for sequencing of the TCRbeta CDR3 region. The immunoSEQ Assay was used for sequencing of TCRbeta CDR3 regions. Held by TCRdb, this immuneACCESS table contains in-frame sequences only and omits some clones. Under half of the omission traces to an unresolved V gene where checked; the cause of the rest is unknown. The sample has over 80,000 clones on record, about 88% of them singletons. The ten top clones hold around 0.82% of the sample. This TCR was sampled from an adult with an advanced solid tumor such as melanoma, head and neck, liver or kidney cancer. The rearranged chain carries TRBV10-1 and TRBJ2-1, with the D gene not confidently named. Sequences were derived from CD4+ or CD8+ T cells sorted from blood, sampled in a trial of the OX40 agonist ivuxolimab. The nucleotide sequence is given as TGCGCCCCCGGCAATGAGCAGTTCTTC. The encoded protein is CAPGNEQFF.